Below, 16 T cell receptor beta chains from the same sample are listed, as sequenced in a study of blood T cell repertoires in COVID-19. Here immunoSEQ multiplex PCR was the method, and the copy in TCRdb shows in-frame clones only, minus some. The profile shows some 100,000 clones, approximately 84% of them singletons. Sample: peripheral blood. The receptors come from a woman aged 55-70 years with acute or convalescent COVID-19.

The J gene is TRBJ1-2, the V gene TRBV2; TRBD1 matches 7 bases. Losses at the gene ends were 4 bases for V and 7 bases for J; bases not matched to a gene: 18. The CDR3 consists of 17 residues. Germline V gene sequence: CDR1 SNHLY, CDR2 FYNNEI. The CDR3 here is CASSGDRALSSRGGYTF. Here the CDR3 DNA reads TGTGCCAGCAGTGGTGACAGGGCCCTTTCTAGTAGAGGTGGCTACACCTTC.

This chain joins TRBV10-3 and TRBJ1-6; D gene unclear. The V and J ends lost 6 bases and 5 bases respectively, with 14 bases between them. Germline CDR1 and CDR2: ENHRY and SYGVKD. The CDR3 is 15 amino acids. The CDR3 DNA reads as TGTGCCATCAGAGCCGTGGGCAAAAATAATTCACCCCTCCACTTT. Protein sequence: CAIRAVGKNNSPLHF.

CDR3 coding DNA: TGCAGCGTTGTGGGCAGGGGTGGGGAAAAACTGTTTTTT. Its protein is CSVVGRGGEKLFF. This chain links TRBV29-1 with TRBJ1-4; TRBD1 might be the D (6 bases). This CDR3 region has 13 residues. From germline, CDR1 is SQVTM and CDR2 ANQGSEA. Trimming removed 4 bases at V and 8 bases at J, with 14 bases between.

Only one count was recorded for this clone. V is TRBV5-1 and J is TRBJ2-7; D possibly corresponds to TRBD1 (5 bases). The CDR3 runs 13 residues. CDR1 and CDR2 from the germline V gene are SGHRS and YFSETQ. V lost 4 bases and J 6 bases, leaving 14 bases between the germline ends. Written as DNA, the CDR3 is TGCGCCAGCAGCCGAGTGGGCAGGGCCGAGCAGTACTTC. Translation gives CASSRVGRAEQYF.

This clone has a single count. J is TRBJ1-5 and V is TRBV4-1, with a tentative D call TRBD1 (5 bases). The CDR3 consists of 15 residues. Germline V CDR1 and CDR2: MGHRA, YSYEKL. V lost 4 bases, J lost 5 bases, and 15 bases lay in between. CDR3 protein: CASSLSGVGDQPQHF. CDR3 bases: TGCGCCAGCAGCCTATCGGGGGTGGGGGATCAGCCCCAGCATTTT.

The genes are TRBV3-1 (or the pseudogene TRBV3-2) and TRBJ2-7; 10 bases line up with TRBD2. The V and J ends lost 3 bases and 7 bases, in that order; junction bases with no gene match: 12. Germline CDR1 is LGHDT and CDR2 is YNNKEL (reference sequence). The CDR3 is made up of 16 amino acids. CDR3 protein: CASSQGTSGVPEEQYF. CDR3 in DNA: TGTGCCAGCAGCCAGGGTACTAGCGGGGTCCCGGAAGAGCAGTACTTC.

This chain connects TRBV12-3 or TRBV12-4 to TRBJ1-5; D unresolved. Trimming cost V 6 bases and J 0 bases, with 6 bases left between them. The CDR3 is 13 residues long. The CDR3 coding sequence is TGTGCCAGCAGCCGGGATAGCAATCAGCCCCAGCATTTT. Amino acids: CASSRDSNQPQHF.

The genes are TRBV6-1 and TRBJ2-1, with TRBD2 matching 8 bases. This CDR3 comprises 15 residues. Germline CDR1 reads MNHNS; CDR2 reads SASEGT. The trim removed 2 bases at V and 4 bases at J, leaving 4 bases unmatched. CDR3 nucleotides: TGTGCCAGCAGTGAACGGGCTAGCGGGTACAATGAGCAGTTCTTC. This encodes CASSERASGYNEQFF.

The J gene is TRBJ2-1, the V gene TRBV24-1; 9 positions match TRBD2. Germline lookup yields CDR1 KGHDR and CDR2 SFDVKD. Unmatched junction bases numbered 7, after V lost 4 bases and J lost 4 bases. This CDR3 spans 16 amino acids. Here the CDR3 reads CATSEHSGGTYNEQFF. Here the CDR3 DNA reads TGTGCCACCAGTGAACATAGCGGGGGCACTTACAATGAGCAGTTCTTC.

The rearrangement uses TRBV7-9 and TRBJ2-2; D might be TRBD2 (5 bases). Trimming took 1 base from V and 1 from J, leaving 10 bases between them. CDR1 SEHNR and CDR2 FQNEAQ come from the germline V gene (reference sequence). This CDR3 region has 16 residues. CDR3 loop: CASSLGSGMNTGELFF. Here the CDR3 DNA reads TGTGCCAGCAGCTTAGGATCGGGGATGAACACCGGGGAGCTGTTTTTT.

Only one count was recorded for this clone. V gene TRBV18 combines with J gene TRBJ1-1; 9 nucleotides line up with TRBD1. After removal of 2 bases from V and 4 bases from J, the junction contained 5 bases not matched to a gene. The CDR3 has 15 amino acids. CDR1 KGHSH and CDR2 LQKENI come from the germline V gene. This CDR3 reads CASSPTGGTGTEAFF. CDR3 bases: TGTGCCAGCTCACCAACAGGGGGCACGGGCACTGAAGCTTTCTTT.

The chain links TRBV19 to TRBJ2-4, with a possible D match to TRBD1 (6 bases). Trimming shortened V by 3 bases and J by 7 bases, and 10 bases separated the two germline ends. This CDR3 contains 13 residues. Germline values: CDR1 LNHDA, CDR2 SQIVND (reference sequence). CDR3: CASSIDRRNIQYF. Here the CDR3 DNA reads TGTGCCAGTAGTATTGACAGGAGGAACATTCAGTACTTC.

The chain is built from TRBV15 and TRBJ1-5, with D unresolved. The CDR3 length is 16 residues. Trimming cost V 5 bases and J 2 bases, with 16 bases left between them. Germline V CDR1 and CDR2: LNHNV, YYDKDF (reference sequence). The CDR3 nucleotides are TGTGCCACCAGCCCCCGGGAAGGGAGGGGCAATCAGCCCCAGCATTTT. Translating gives CATSPREGRGNQPQHF. The whole variable domain, remainder taken from reference TRBV15 and TRBJ1-5, is DAMVIQNPRYQVTQFGKPVTLSCSQTLNHNVMYWYQQKSSQAPKLLFHYYDKDFNNEADTPDNFQSRRPNTSFCFLDIRSPGLGDTAMYLCATSPREGRGNQPQHFGDGTRLSIL.

The rearrangement uses TRBV6-2 or TRBV6-3 and TRBJ2-1, with 8 nucleotides matching TRBD2. Germline V gene data show CDR1 as MNHEY and CDR2 as SVGEGT. There are 16 residues in the CDR3. The J segment lost 4 bases and the V segment lost 6 bases, leaving 11 bases of the junction unmatched. The CDR3 here is CASSTFGTREYNEQFF. CDR3 nucleotide sequence: TGTGCCAGCAGCACCTTTGGGACTAGAGAATACAATGAGCAGTTCTTC.

The chain links TRBV7-3 to TRBJ2-1, with TRBD2 as a possible D gene (5 bases). CDR1 is SGHTA, CDR2 FQGTGA, per germline. The ends were cut back, 7 bases at V and 7 bases at J, with 17 bases in the middle. The CDR3 has 14 amino acids. CDR3 sequence reads: CASTMRGLYNEQFF. CDR3 DNA: TGTGCCAGCACCATGCGCGGACTGTATAATGAGCAGTTCTTC.

This chain joins TRBV30 and TRBJ1-3; D is uncertain. The V and J ends lost 5 bases and 0 bases respectively, with 11 bases between them. Germline CDR1 and CDR2: GTSNPN and SVGIG (reference sequence). The CDR3 covers 14 residues. The CDR3: CAWYGRYSGNTIYF. DNA of the CDR3: TGTGCCTGGTACGGCAGGTACTCTGGAAACACCATATATTTT. The whole variable domain, remainder taken from reference TRBV30 and TRBJ1-3, is SQTIHQWPATLVQPVGSPLSLECTVEGTSNPNLYWYRQAAGRGLQLLFYSVGIGQISSEVPQNLSASRPQDRQFILSSKKLLLSDSGFYLCAWYGRYSGNTIYFGEGSWLTVV.